A single sample gave rise to the 12 T cell receptor beta chains below, sequenced in a study of T-cell memory formation after mild COVID-19. One entry per CDR3 protein results from TCRdb running MiXCR on the 5' RACE reads. The sample carries hundreds of thousands of distinct CDR3 sequences, approximately 14% recorded once. The sample consisted of PBMCs or a T cell subset sorted from them (not recorded which). Source of these receptors: a man aged 18 to 29 who had mild COVID-19 (a few samples of this study predate the infection). Cell type and time point are not known.

The chain combines TRBV6-4 with TRBJ1-2; tentatively, D is TRBD1 (6 bases). Trimming removed 6 bases from V and 8 bases from J, with 16 bases in between. This CDR3 region has 13 residues. The germline V gene has CDR1 MRHNA and CDR2 SNTAGT. CDR3 region: CASSPMGGQGYTF. CDR3 nucleotides: TGTGCCAGCAGCCCGATGGGGGGGCAAGGCTACACCTTC.

This chain links TRBV15 with TRBJ1-2, with TRBD1 matching over 8 bases. Germline V gene sequence: CDR1 LNHNV, CDR2 YYDKDF (reference sequence). Trimming at V came to 2 bases and at J to 8 bases, leaving 10 bases not matched to a gene. The CDR3 totals 15 residues. CDR3 region: CATSRPYGTGGGYTF. The DNA for the CDR3 is TGTGCCACCAGCAGACCATACGGGACAGGAGGGGGCTACACCTTC.

There are a few counts of this clonotype. The rearrangement links TRBV21-1 to TRBJ2-7; TRBD1 was called by the table and not checked on the DNA. TRBV21-1 is classified as a pseudogene. CDR3 length equals 15 residues. CDR3 region: CASSNHRGRNGEQYV. In DNA form, the CDR3 reads TGTGCCAGCAGCAATCACAGGGGCCGGAATGGCGAGCAGTACGTC.

This clonotype occurred a few times. The V gene is TRBV9, the J gene TRBJ2-6; D is uncertain. The V gene's germline CDR1 is SGDLS and CDR2 YYNGEE. The CDR3 sequence is 11 residues long. V dropped 0 bases and J dropped 13 bases, with 5 bases sitting between them. The CDR3 spells CASSVGSVLTF. The CDR3 DNA follows: TGTGCCAGCAGCGTAGGCTCGGTCCTGACTTTC.

This chain uses TRBV29-1 with TRBJ2-7; D gene unclear. Germline CDR1 is SQVTM and CDR2 is ANQGSEA. CDR3 length equals 12 residues. V lost 0 bases and J lost 3, with 6 bases in between. CDR3 in amino acids: CSVEDSHYEQYV. The CDR3, as DNA: TGCAGCGTTGAAGATAGCCACTACGAGCAGTACGTC.

This clonotype has a handful of counts. V usage is TRBV6-1 and J usage is TRBJ1-4; 7 bases fit TRBD1. Germline assignment: CDR1 MNHNS and CDR2 SASEGT. The J segment lost 4 bases and the V segment lost 7 bases, leaving 6 bases of the junction unmatched. This CDR3 spans 14 amino acids. The CDR3 protein is CASTDRVHNEKLFF. Here the CDR3 DNA reads TGTGCCAGCACTGACAGGGTACATAATGAAAAACTGTTTTTT.

The J gene is TRBJ2-1, the V gene TRBV6-6; D unclear. CDR3 length: 12 residues. Germline CDR1 MNHNY, CDR2 SVGAGI (reference sequence). The V and J ends lost 2 bases and 7 bases respectively, with 6 bases between them. CDR3 nucleotide sequence: TGTGCCAGCAGTTACGTAGGAAATGAGCAGTTCTTC. This gives the protein CASSYVGNEQFF.

The rearrangement joins TRBV4-1 to TRBJ1-1, with 8 bases matching TRBD1. V lost 1 base to trimming and J lost 3 bases; unmatched junction nucleotides: 4. In germline, CDR1 is MGHRA, CDR2 YSYEKL. This CDR3 has 15 residues. The CDR3 DNA sequence: TGCGCCAGCAGCCAAGGGGCAGGGGGCTACACTGAAGCTTTCTTT. This codes for CASSQGAGGYTEAFF.

The rearrangement uses TRBV6-5 and TRBJ2-7, with 8 bases that match TRBD1. CDR1 MNHEY and CDR2 SVGAGI come from the germline V gene. The length of the CDR3 is 16 residues. Losses at the gene ends were 5 bases for V and 1 base for J; bases not matched to a gene: 10. CDR3 sequence reads: CASSPRSGGRSYEQYV. DNA for the CDR3: TGTGCCAGCAGTCCCCGATCAGGGGGCAGGTCCTACGAGCAGTACGTC.

This clonotype has a handful of counts. V gene TRBV20-1 combines with J gene TRBJ2-2; 7 bases align to TRBD2. The length of the CDR3 is 15 residues. Germline CDR1 is DFQATT and CDR2 is SNEGSKA (reference sequence). The V and J ends lost 1 base and 5 bases, in that order; junction bases with no gene match: 7. CDR3 loop: CSARVAGVGTGELFF. The CDR3 bases are TGCAGTGCTAGAGTCGCGGGGGTGGGGACCGGGGAGCTGTTTTTT.

This clonotype was counted ten times or more. This chain joins TRBV7-9 and TRBJ1-3, with D hard to call. Trimming removed 1 base at V and 3 bases at J, with 4 bases between. CDR1 and CDR2 (germline): SEHNR, FQNEAQ (reference sequence). This CDR3 region has 13 residues. CDR3 sequence (DNA): TGTGCCAGCAGCTTAGAACGTGGAAACACCATATATTTT. The encoded protein is CASSLERGNTIYF.

This clonotype came up many times. This chain joins TRBV20-1 and TRBJ2-3, with D perhaps TRBD2 (6 bases). Trimming stripped 5 bases from V and 6 bases from J, with 21 bases between. This CDR3 region has 15 residues. Germline V lookup: CDR1 DFQATT, CDR2 SNEGSKA (reference sequence). This chain's CDR3 is CSALPPGGPGDTQYF. The CDR3 DNA reads TGCAGTGCTCTCCCTCCAGGAGGGCCTGGGGATACGCAGTATTTT.